This T cell receptor beta chain was recovered during a study of blood T cells in healthy people across ages. This clonotype has a handful of counts. The junction differs from germline at one of its ends, possibly a read error. The CDR3 covers 14 residues. The germline V gene has CDR1 SGHTA and CDR2 FQGNSA. Per-sample yields of isolated PBMCs were at least 6 million. The total RNA that was extracted per sample amounted to at least 5 micrograms. The second PCR ran roughly 7 to 11 cycles with a sample-barcoded 5' primer and J-beta primers. CDR3-containing paired-end reads numbered at least 3 million in each sample. TCRdb re-derived calls from the 5' RACE reads in MiXCR, one entry per CDR3 protein. The table lists about 840,000 distinct CDR3 sequences, about 29% of them singletons. This sample also belongs to another study, concerning T cells of mothers and their children. As that report states: It was related mother-child pairs that showed slightly higher overlap than unrelated pairs, without reaching significance.

The source material was blood. The sequence came from a woman in her 40s in good health. This chain uses TRBV7-2 with TRBJ2-3; D gene ambiguous. The CDR3 region has the DNA TGTGCCAGCCGCTTAGTACAGCCGACAGATACGCAGTATTTT. It translates to CASRLVQPTDTQYF.